This T cell receptor (beta chain) was recovered during a study of CD8+ T cells in alopecia areata (dated by TCRdb to the late 2010s). Background for the entire study: The treated patients, all with moderate-to-severe alopecia areata, were enrolled in an open-label pilot trial of oral tofacitinib given at 5 to 10 mg twice daily. Patients stayed on tofacitinib for 6 to 18 months and then had 6 months of follow-up off drug so that delayed response and recurrence could be assessed. High-throughput TCRbeta sequencing was used to examine T cell clonal expansion in alopecia areata in both the C3H/HeJ mouse model and human patients. On the human side, TCRbeta sequencing was run on scalp tissue and on sorted CD4+ and CD8+ peripheral blood T cells from healthy controls and from alopecia areata patients with either patchy or totalis/universalis disease. Tofacitinib-treated patients had biopsies at baseline and at 4 and 24 weeks of treatment, with a later scalp biopsy in several patients. Clonality in the scalp was compared among normal scalp (n=4), patchy alopecia areata scalp (n=8), and alopecia totalis/universalis scalp (n=8). RNA was obtained with the PAXgene miRNA kit for fixed scalp, the miRNeasy kit for PBMCs, and the RNeasy kit for mouse skin. TCRbeta CDR3 regions were amplified by immunoSEQ multiplex PCR using 35 Vbeta forward and 13 Jbeta reverse primers. General conclusions and limits of the study: Lesional scalp, especially in alopecia totalis/universalis, showed higher clonality and more expanded CD8+ clones than normal scalp, suggesting antigenic drive. Unlike mouse skin, where gammadelta T cells dominate, normal human skin contains resident alphabeta T cells that get sequenced too, which complicates analysis of the scalp TCR repertoire. Shared TCR sequences between patients were less evident than in mice, which may be partly attributable to HLA diversity in the patient population.

This clone was observed a few times. Its cognate antigen has yet to be identified. Qualities for individual bases were not recorded, and no much larger clone is one base off. Libraries were built with the immunoSEQ multiplex PCR assay. To provide template for TCR sequencing, every sample had RNA extracted and reverse transcribed into cDNA. SuperScript III was used for first-strand cDNA synthesis, primed with a 2:1 mix of oligo-dT and random hexamers. A synthetic immune receptor repertoire was used to measure amplification bias, and any remaining bias was corrected computationally. Turning to the authors' computational methods: Raw reads were preprocessed to remove errors, and CDR3 was defined by IMGT conventions from the conserved cysteine to phenylalanine. Clonality was computed by normalizing Shannon entropy by log2 of the number of productive unique TCRs and subtracting the result from 1. Whether each scalp clone was CD4 or CD8 was inferred by checking scalp TCRbeta sequences against the CD4 and CD8 repertoires from sorted blood. TCRdb re-hosts the immuneACCESS table, in-frame sequences only. Its copies lack some clones; in the studies checked, an unresolved V gene accounts for under half of them, and the cause for the rest is not known. V and J calls and clone size follow that table, whereas D and trimming were derived from the DNA. In this sample the table shows about 120,000 clones, 30% to 40% of which occur a single time. The ten largest clones represent roughly 3.2% of the sample.

Lesional scalp punch biopsies and peripheral blood were collected from alopecia areata patients. After PBMCs were isolated by density centrifugation and stained for CD3, CD4 and CD8, a FACSAria was used to sort CD4+ and CD8+ T cells. There are 14 amino acids in the CDR3, from cysteine to phenylalanine inclusive. The only DNA kept is the CDR3, 42 bases in frame from the first base. The germline V gene (reference sequence) supplies CDR1 SGHAT and CDR2 FQDESV. The junction carries 7 bases between V and J, which are trimmed by 0 bases and 4 bases respectively. Sequences were obtained from CD4+ T cells sorted from blood. The chain is made from TRBV11-1 and TRBJ2-1; a weak D assignment points to TRBD1 (5 bases agree). This sequence was found in a human donor with alopecia areata. The DNA is as follows: TGTGCCAGCAGCTTAGCAGGGGAATACAATGAGCAGTTCTTC. It codes for CASSLAGEYNEQFF.